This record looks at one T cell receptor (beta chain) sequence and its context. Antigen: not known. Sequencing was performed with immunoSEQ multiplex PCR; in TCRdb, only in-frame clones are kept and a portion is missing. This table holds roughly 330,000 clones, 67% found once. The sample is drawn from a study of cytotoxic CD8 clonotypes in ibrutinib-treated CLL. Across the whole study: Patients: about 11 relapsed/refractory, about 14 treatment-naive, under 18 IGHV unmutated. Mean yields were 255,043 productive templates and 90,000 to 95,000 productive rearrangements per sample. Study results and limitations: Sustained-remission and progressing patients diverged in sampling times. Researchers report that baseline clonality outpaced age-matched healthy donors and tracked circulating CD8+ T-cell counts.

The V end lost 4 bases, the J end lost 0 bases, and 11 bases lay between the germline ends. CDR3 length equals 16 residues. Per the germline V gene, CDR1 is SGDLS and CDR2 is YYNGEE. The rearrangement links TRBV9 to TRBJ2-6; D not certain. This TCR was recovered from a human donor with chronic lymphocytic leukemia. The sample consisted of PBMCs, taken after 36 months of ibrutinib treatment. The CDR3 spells CASSTQRFSGANVLTF. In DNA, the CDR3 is TGTGCCAGCAGCACCCAGAGGTTCTCTGGGGCCAACGTCCTGACTTTC. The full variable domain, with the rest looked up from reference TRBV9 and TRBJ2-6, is DSGVTQTPKHLITATGQRVTLRCSPRSGDLSVYWYQQSLDQGLQFLIQYYNGEERAKGNILERFSAQQFPDLHSELNLSSLELGDSALYFCASSTQRFSGANVLTFGAGSRLTVL.